The 27 T cell receptor beta chains presented below share a single source sample, sequenced in a study of sequential checkpoint blockade in melanoma. As to treatment: randomized to nivolumab then ipilimumab (arm A) or the reverse (arm B). Libraries were prepared by immunoSEQ multiplex PCR; TCRdb keeps only in-frame clonotypes and omits some of them. In the table there are 18,000 or so clones, under 80% of which are singletons. The sample here was CD8+ T cells sorted from blood (inferred from file names), taken from a patient given nivolumab and ipilimumab in sequence. Receptors originate from a human donor with melanoma.

The sample holds a few counts of this clone. V is TRBV2 and J is TRBJ2-3, with TRBD1 as a possible D gene (5 bases). CDR3 length: 14 residues. Germline V gene data show CDR1 as SNHLY and CDR2 as FYNNEI. The V end was cut by 7 bases, the J end by 3 bases, with 14 bases between. The CDR3 loop is CASTGRAETDTQYF. CDR3 coding DNA: TGTGCCAGCACGGGCAGGGCGGAGACAGATACGCAGTATTTT.

Comments on this clone: This sample includes further DNA sequences coding for the same CDR3. CDR3: CASSVGQGRTEAFF. In DNA, the CDR3 is TGCGCCAGCAGCGTCGGACAGGGAAGAACTGAAGCTTTCTTT. The chain joins TRBV5-1 to TRBJ1-1, with 8 bases matching TRBD1. The V gene's germline CDR1 is SGHRS and CDR2 YFSETQ. The length of the CDR3 is 14 residues. V lost 4 bases, J lost 5 bases, and 7 bases stayed unmatched.

CDR3 DNA sequence: TGTGCCAGCAGCACAGGACAGGGTTATTCAGATACGCAGTATTTT. Residues: CASSTGQGYSDTQYF. The V gene is TRBV11-2, the J gene TRBJ2-3; 8 nucleotides agree with TRBD1. Germline V gene data show CDR1 as SGHAT and CDR2 as FQNNGV. The CDR3 loop spans 15 amino acids. Trimming took 5 bases from V and 4 from J; bases not matched to a gene: 8.

The chain is built from TRBV9 and TRBJ1-2, with D possibly matching TRBD1 (5 bases). V was clipped by 0 bases and J by 1 base, with 10 bases between them. This CDR3 is built from 15 residues. The germline V gene has CDR1 SGDLS and CDR2 YYNGEE. CDR3 sequence: CASSVGQGNNYGYTF. Written as DNA, the CDR3 is TGTGCCAGCAGCGTAGGGCAGGGCAATAACTATGGCTACACCTTC.

This chain joins TRBV6-5 and TRBJ2-5, with TRBD2 as a possible D gene (6 bases). The closer fit of TRBJ2-7 to the DNA end suggests the J call may be wrong. This CDR3 contains 15 residues. Germline-derived CDR1 and CDR2 are MNHEY and SVGAGI. The CDR3 bases are TGTGCCAGCAGTTACAGGGAGGACTCCATCTACGAGCAGTACTTC. Protein sequence: CASSYREDSIYEQYF.

This sequence joins TRBV6-6 and TRBJ2-1; D is ambiguous. Germline-derived CDR1 and CDR2 are MNHNY and SVGAGI (reference sequence). V was pared by 0 bases and J by 10 bases, with 10 bases between. The CDR3 runs 13 residues. The CDR3: CASSYSPLGEQFF. In nucleotides, the CDR3 is TGTGCCAGCAGTTACTCTCCTCTCGGGGAGCAGTTCTTC.

V usage is TRBV9 and J usage is TRBJ1-3, with a possible D match to TRBD1 (6 bases). The CDR3 extends over 16 amino acids. CDR1 and CDR2 (germline): SGDLS, YYNGEE. V was clipped by 3 bases and J by 0 bases, with 13 bases between them. CDR3 sequence reads: CASSANRVTSGNTIYF. In DNA, the CDR3 is TGTGCCAGCAGCGCGAACAGGGTTACCTCTGGAAACACCATATATTTT.

The J gene is TRBJ1-1, the V gene TRBV9; TRBD1 matches at 8 bases. This CDR3 region has 18 residues. Germline-derived CDR1 and CDR2 are SGDLS and YYNGEE. The junction had 13 bases not matched to a gene; V was cut back by 3 bases and J by 0 bases. The DNA for the CDR3 is TGTGCCAGCAGCGGGACCCGACAGGGGCGCGAGATGAACACTGAAGCTTTCTTT. Its protein product is CASSGTRQGREMNTEAFF.

The V gene is TRBV6-6, the J gene TRBJ2-2, with TRBD2 identical over 7 bases. CDR3 size: 16 residues. Germline-derived CDR1 and CDR2 are MNHNY and SVGAGI (reference sequence). Germline trimming cut 7 bases from V and 1 base from J; bases unmatched to any gene: 9. CDR3 sequence reads: CASMVKRDGNTGELFF. The DNA of the CDR3 is TGTGCCAGCATGGTAAAGCGGGATGGGAACACCGGGGAGCTGTTTTTT.

V is TRBV5-5 and J is TRBJ1-5; D is unresolved. CDR1 is SGHKS, CDR2 YYEKEE, per germline (reference sequence). The V end lost 4 bases, the J end lost 0 bases, and 11 bases lay between the germline ends. CDR3 size: 15 residues. The CDR3 reads CASSRDYYSNQPQHF. In DNA, the CDR3 is TGTGCCAGCAGCCGCGATTATTATAGCAATCAGCCCCAGCATTTT.

V and J are TRBV29-1 and TRBJ2-5, with 8 bases lining up with TRBD1. Germline values: CDR1 SQVTM, CDR2 ANQGSEA. J gave up 2 bases and V 2 bases, and 7 bases lay outside the gene matches. The CDR3 has 15 residues. DNA for the CDR3: TGCAGCGTTGAACCATTCGGGACAGGACAAGAGACCCAGTACTTC. It encodes CSVEPFGTGQETQYF.

The rearrangement joins TRBV9 to TRBJ2-3; D not resolved. CDR3 length equals 16 residues. V was trimmed by 3 bases and J by 4 bases, leaving 18 bases between them. The V gene's germline CDR1 is SGDLS and CDR2 YYNGEE. The CDR3 coding sequence is TGTGCCAGCAGCGGTCCGACGGGTCGTGGATCAGATACGCAGTATTTT. Translation gives CASSGPTGRGSDTQYF.

This chain joins TRBV9 and TRBJ2-7; tentatively, D is TRBD2 (6 bases). Trimming removed 4 bases from V and 3 bases from J, with 11 bases in between. CDR1 and CDR2 from the germline V gene are SGDLS and YYNGEE. The CDR3 has 13 residues. DNA of the CDR3: TGTGCCAGCAGCCCCTTGGAGGGCTACGAGCAGTACTTC. Amino acid sequence: CASSPLEGYEQYF.

This clone was found a few times. The chain recombines TRBV5-6 with TRBJ2-3; D may be TRBD2 (5 bases). CDR1 and CDR2 from the germline V gene are SGHDT and YYEEEE. The CDR3 contains 14 residues. V was pared by 2 bases and J by 0 bases, with 7 bases between. The DNA for the CDR3 is TGTGCCAGCAGCTTTACTAGTAGCACAGATACGCAGTATTTT. Protein sequence: CASSFTSSTDTQYF.

This clone turned up a few times. The chain couples TRBV10-2 to TRBJ2-5; TRBD2 matches at 10 bases. Trimming cost V 1 base and J 5 bases; bases outside gene matches: 7. The CDR3 extends over 16 amino acids. Looked up from germline, CDR1 is WSHSY and CDR2 is SAAADI. CDR3 residues: CASSEWSSGRRETQYF. Written as DNA, the CDR3 is TGCGCCAGCAGTGAGTGGTCTAGCGGGAGACGGGAGACCCAGTACTTC.

V and J are TRBV4-3 and TRBJ2-7; TRBD2 matches at 10 bases. Germline trimming cut 0 bases from V and 7 bases from J; bases unmatched to any gene: 9. The CDR3 length is 16 residues. Germline CDR1 is LGHNA and CDR2 is YSLEER. Here the CDR3 reads CASSQESLAGDYEQYF. In nucleotides, the CDR3 is TGCGCCAGCAGCCAAGAGTCGCTAGCGGGGGACTATGAGCAGTACTTC.

This clone has more than one count but fewer than ten. V is TRBV4-1 and J is TRBJ1-2; TRBD1 aligns across 7 bases. This CDR3 has 16 amino acids. Germline CDR1 and CDR2: MGHRA and YSYEKL. After removal of 6 bases from V and 8 bases from J, the junction contained 18 bases not matched to a gene. For the CDR3, the DNA is TGCGCCAGCAGAGACACAGGGGAAGGATTATTGAGGGGCTACACCTTC. Translation gives CASRDTGEGLLRGYTF.

This clone showed up just a few times. The gene calls are TRBV6-1 and TRBJ2-7; TRBD1 aligns across 10 bases. J was trimmed by 5 bases and V by 3 bases; bases with no gene match: 10. The CDR3 is 16 amino acids. CDR1 and CDR2 from the germline V gene are MNHNS and SASEGT. The CDR3 region is CASSDSTGGAGDEQYF. Written as DNA, the CDR3 is TGTGCCAGCAGTGATTCGACAGGGGGCGCGGGGGACGAGCAGTACTTC.

The chain joins TRBV29-1 to TRBJ2-7, with 8 bases aligning to TRBD2. After removal of 1 base from V and 1 base from J, the junction contained 3 bases not matched to a gene. Germline-derived CDR1 and CDR2 are SQVTM and ANQGSEA. The CDR3 has 14 amino acids. CDR3 sequence reads: CSVEGQRGSYEQYF. CDR3 sequence (DNA): TGCAGCGTTGAAGGTCAGCGGGGGTCCTACGAGCAGTACTTC.

The V call is TRBV9, the J call TRBJ2-1; 7 bases line up with TRBD1. The length of the CDR3 is 16 residues. Germline V gives CDR1 SGDLS, CDR2 YYNGEE. The V segment lost 1 base and the J segment 4 bases; nucleotides outside the gene matches: 8. CDR3 bases: TGTGCCAGCAGCGTAAGCGAATGGGACAGATACAATGAGCAGTTCTTC. Amino acid sequence: CASSVSEWDRYNEQFF.

The chain couples TRBV14 to TRBJ2-7, with 7 positions matching TRBD2. This CDR3 has 18 amino acids. Trimming took 0 bases from V and 4 from J; bases not matched to a gene: 15. CDR1 SGHDN and CDR2 FVKESK come from the germline V gene. CDR3: CASSQDRDWRESRYEQYF. CDR3 bases: TGTGCCAGCAGCCAAGATCGGGATTGGCGGGAGAGTAGGTACGAGCAGTACTTC.

V gene TRBV7-6 combines with J gene TRBJ2-1; 11 nucleotides line up with TRBD2. CDR1 is SGHVS, CDR2 FNYEAQ, per germline. The trim removed 2 bases at V and 10 bases at J, leaving 4 bases unmatched. This CDR3 is built from 14 residues. In DNA form, the CDR3 reads TGTGCCAGCAGCTTACTAGCGGGGGGCCAGGAGCAGTTCTTC. Translated, it gives CASSLLAGGQEQFF.

A word on this clone: One junction end disagrees with the germline gene, perhaps due to a read error. The DNA for the CDR3 is TGTGCTAGCAGCTTTGGCGGGATCGGATACGAGCAGTACTTC. Residues: CASSFGGIGYEQYF. The rearrangement links TRBV7-7 to TRBJ2-7, with D perhaps matching TRBD2 (6 bases). Per germline, CDR1 SSHAT and CDR2 FNYEAQ (reference sequence). The CDR3 has 14 amino acids. Looking up the rest from reference TRBV7-7 and TRBJ2-7 gives the full variable domain: GAGVSQSPRYKVTKRGQDVTLRCDPISSHATLYWYQQALGQGPEFLTYFNYEAQPDKSGLPSDRFSAERPEGSISTLTIQRTEQRDSAMYRCASSFGGIGYEQYFGPGTRLTVT.

The rearrangement joins TRBV29-1 to TRBJ1-2, with 9 bases aligning to TRBD1. V gave up 7 bases and J gave up 8 bases; unmatched junction bases: 5. The germline CDR1 and CDR2 sequences are SQVTM and ANQGSEA. There are 11 residues in the CDR3. DNA of the CDR3: TGCAGCGGGACAGGGGCAGGGGGCTACACCTTC. Its protein is CSGTGAGGYTF.

The chain has TRBV25-1 and TRBJ1-1, with a tentative D call TRBD1 (6 bases). Trimming left V 0 bases short and J 1 base short, with 15 bases between. The germline V gene encodes CDR1 MGHDK and CDR2 SYGVNS. The CDR3 totals 17 residues. The CDR3 loop reads CASSEYILGQPNTEAFF. The DNA for the CDR3 is TGTGCCAGCAGTGAATATATTCTTGGACAGCCGAACACTGAAGCTTTCTTT.

V usage is TRBV7-2 and J usage is TRBJ2-7, with D unclear. Trimming shortened V by 11 bases and J by 7 bases, and 9 bases separated the two germline ends. From germline, CDR1 is SGHTA and CDR2 FQGNSA. The CDR3 spans 9 residues. CDR3 in amino acids: CAPRSEQYF. CDR3 bases: TGTGCCCCGCGGAGTGAGCAGTACTTC.

This clone has only one observation. The V gene is TRBV15, the J gene TRBJ2-7; 9 bases are a match to TRBD1. The trim removed 5 bases at V and 3 bases at J, leaving 8 bases unmatched. The CDR3 runs 15 residues. CDR1 is LNHNV, CDR2 YYDKDF, per germline (reference sequence). The CDR3 DNA reads as TGTGCCACCAGCTGGACAGGGGAAGGTATCTACGAGCAGTACTTC. Its translation is CATSWTGEGIYEQYF. The full variable domain, with the rest looked up from reference TRBV15 and TRBJ2-7, is DAMVIQNPRYQVTQFGKPVTLSCSQTLNHNVMYWYQQKSSQAPKLLFHYYDKDFNNEADTPDNFQSRRPNTSFCFLDIRSPGLGDTAMYLCATSWTGEGIYEQYFGPGTRLTVT.